These 27 T cell receptor beta chains came from one sample sequenced in a study of cytomegalovirus exposure and HLA in healthy donors. The PCR ran on 60 Vbeta and 13 Jbeta primers. Data came from immunoSEQ multiplex PCR; TCRdb stores just in-frame clones and leaves some out. There are 200,000 to 250,000 clones in the sample; approximately 70% occur only once, and around 2.6% lies in the top ten. Sequenced material: PBMCs. The source is a man aged 40-49 years in good health and CMV-seropositive.

This clone has just a few counts. The chain has TRBV5-1 and TRBJ2-1; TRBD1 aligns across 7 bases. Trimming cost V 3 bases and J 2 bases; bases outside gene matches: 5. CDR3 size: 15 residues. Per the germline V gene, CDR1 is SGHRS and CDR2 is YFSETQ. The CDR3 DNA reads TGCGCCAGCAGCTCGGACAGGCCGGCCTACAATGAGCAGTTCTTC. Amino acids: CASSSDRPAYNEQFF.

The gene calls are TRBV5-1 and TRBJ2-4, with D perhaps TRBD1 (6 bases). The CDR3 length is 16 residues. V lost 3 bases and J lost 0, with 13 bases in between. The V gene's germline CDR1 is SGHRS and CDR2 YFSETQ. The CDR3 nucleotides read TGCGCCAGCAGCTACGAACAACAGGGAGCCAAAAACATTCAGTACTTC. Protein sequence: CASSYEQQGAKNIQYF.

The table lists this clone with a few counts. As DNA, the CDR3 is TGTGCCAGCACCCAGGGCCCGTCGAATGAAAAACTGTTTTTT. Amino acid sequence: CASTQGPSNEKLFF. V usage is TRBV6-6 and J usage is TRBJ1-4, with D perhaps matching TRBD1 (5 bases). The germline V gene encodes CDR1 MNHNY and CDR2 SVGAGI (reference sequence). With 7 bases removed from V and 5 bases from J, the gap between germline ends came to 14 bases. The CDR3 is 14 residues long.

This clone is a singleton in its sample. This chain connects TRBV6-5 to TRBJ2-3; 8 bases fit TRBD1. The J segment lost 6 bases and the V segment lost 5 bases, leaving 10 bases of the junction unmatched. The CDR3 has 15 amino acids. CDR1 is MNHEY and CDR2 is SVGAGI in the germline V gene. CDR3 region: CASSPSDRAGDTQYF. The CDR3 DNA is TGTGCCAGCAGTCCCTCGGACAGGGCGGGTGATACGCAGTATTTT.

V usage is TRBV7-9 and J usage is TRBJ1-1; a possible D gene is TRBD1 (5 bases). The germline CDR1 and CDR2 sequences are SEHNR and FQNEAQ (reference sequence). The V end lost 2 bases, the J end lost 3 bases, and 19 bases lay between the germline ends. The CDR3 is made up of 17 amino acids. The CDR3 DNA is TGTGCCAGCAGCTTAATCCGGGGGGTTAATGGGGACACTGAAGCTTTCTTT. The encoded protein is CASSLIRGVNGDTEAFF.

On this clone itself: At one boundary the junction diverges from the germline segment, which might be a read error. The V gene is TRBV7-9, the J gene TRBJ2-7, with TRBD1 as a possible D gene (6 bases). The CDR3 is 16 amino acids. Germline V gene sequence: CDR1 SEHNR, CDR2 FQNEAQ (reference sequence). The CDR3 reads CSSSLQGYGASYEQYF. The CDR3 coding sequence is TGTTCCAGCAGCTTGCAGGGGTATGGGGCCTCCTACGAGCAGTACTTC.

The rearrangement joins TRBV15 to TRBJ2-7; TRBD1 aligns across 7 bases. Germline V gene sequence: CDR1 LNHNV, CDR2 YYDKDF (reference sequence). V shed 0 bases, J shed 3 bases, and the junction held 8 bases outside the gene matches. The CDR3 runs to 16 residues. In DNA form, the CDR3 reads TGTGCCACCAGCAGAGATCAGGGACAGAGACGCTACGAGCAGTACTTC. It yields the protein CATSRDQGQRRYEQYF.

The chain couples TRBV7-2 to TRBJ1-3; D remains unclear. V shed 2 bases and J shed 7 bases, with 9 bases lying between them. In germline, CDR1 is SGHTA, CDR2 FQGNSA. This CDR3 is built from 13 residues. In nucleotides, the CDR3 is TGTGCCAGCAGCTTAAAGGCTAGGAACACCATATATTTT. Its protein is CASSLKARNTIYF.

This clone was counted a single time. The chain has TRBV5-1 and TRBJ1-4, with TRBD1 as a possible D gene (6 bases). Trimming took 0 bases from V and 7 from J, leaving 10 bases between them. Germline V gene data show CDR1 as SGHRS and CDR2 as YFSETQ. The CDR3 is 14 amino acids. CDR3 loop: CASSLDGRGEKLFF. The CDR3 DNA reads TGCGCCAGCAGCTTGGATGGCAGGGGTGAAAAACTGTTTTTT.

This clone has a handful of counts. The chain links TRBV4-2 to TRBJ2-5; D might be TRBD2 (6 bases). The J call may be faulty, since TRBJ2-7 better matches the DNA end. The CDR3 sequence is 14 residues long. Germline loops: CDR1 LGHNA, CDR2 YNFKEQ. This CDR3 is CASSQVEGSDEQYF. The CDR3 region has the DNA TGTGCCAGCAGCCAGGTGGAGGGGAGCGACGAGCAGTACTTC.

The rearrangement joins TRBV2 to TRBJ2-7; 8 positions match TRBD1. Germline CDR1 reads SNHLY; CDR2 reads FYNNEI. The CDR3 extends over 18 amino acids. J lost 3 bases, V lost 0 bases, and 13 bases had no gene match. The CDR3 DNA reads TGTGCCAGCAGTGAAGCGCCAGGGGGCGATGCAATTAACTACGAGCAGTACTTC. Protein sequence: CASSEAPGGDAINYEQYF.

The chain links TRBV7-9 to TRBJ1-4, with a possible D match to TRBD1 (5 bases). Germline values: CDR1 SEHNR, CDR2 FQNEAQ (reference sequence). V was trimmed by 3 bases and J by 7 bases, leaving 15 bases between them. The CDR3 covers 15 residues. CDR3 DNA sequence: TGTGCCAGCAGCTTTACCGGCCTCGGGGGTGAAAAACTGTTTTTT. Translation: CASSFTGLGGEKLFF.

This chain connects TRBV5-6 to TRBJ1-3; D unresolved. V was cut by 1 base and J by 7 bases, with 15 bases left in between. This CDR3 spans 15 amino acids. Germline V gene data show CDR1 as SGHDT and CDR2 as YYEEEE. The CDR3 protein is CASSLYSHLGNTIYF. The CDR3 DNA is TGTGCCAGCAGCTTGTACAGTCACCTCGGTAACACCATATATTTT.

On this clone itself: Other DNA sequences in this sample translate to the same CDR3. The chain has TRBV4-1 and TRBJ2-7, with D perhaps matching TRBD1 (5 bases). Trimming stripped 0 bases from V and 4 bases from J, with 7 bases between. The CDR3 has 13 amino acids. Germline V gene data show CDR1 as MGHRA and CDR2 as YSYEKL. The CDR3 spells CASSQETGYEQYF. The CDR3 bases are TGCGCCAGCAGCCAAGAAACAGGTTACGAGCAGTACTTC.

The chain recombines TRBV5-1 with TRBJ2-5; 9 bases are shared with TRBD2. Gene TRBJ2-7 matches the end of the DNA better, so the J call may be wrong. Germline V gives CDR1 SGHRS, CDR2 YFSETQ. The CDR3 length is 17 residues. This CDR3 is CASSSSRGGSGGYEQYF. The CDR3 DNA is TGCGCCAGCAGCTCCTCCCGGGGGGGTAGCGGGGGTTACGAGCAGTACTTC.

The chain has TRBV19 and TRBJ1-4; D is possibly TRBD1 (5 bases). CDR3 size: 17 residues. Germline V gene data show CDR1 as LNHDA and CDR2 as SQIVND (reference sequence). The germline V and J ends were trimmed by 5 bases and 7 bases, with 23 bases remaining between them. This chain's CDR3 is CASSSGRGKAPGEKLFF. The CDR3 DNA reads TGTGCCAGTAGTTCCGGACGGGGGAAAGCGCCGGGTGAAAAACTGTTTTTT.

Points on this clone: One junction end does not reproduce the germline sequence, and a read error may be involved. The genes are TRBV11-2 and TRBJ2-3, with 7 bases aligning to TRBD1. There are 12 residues in the CDR3. Germline V lookup: CDR1 SGHAT, CDR2 FQNNGV. The CDR3, as DNA: TGTGCCAGCAGTTTAGCAGGGGGTACGCAGTATTTT. Amino acids: CASSLAGGTQYF.

Only a few counts were recorded for this clone. In the same sample, other DNA sequences code for this CDR3. The rearrangement joins TRBV18 to TRBJ2-7, with a tentative D call TRBD2 (6 bases). Germline values: CDR1 KGHSH, CDR2 LQKENI. This CDR3 contains 12 residues. V lost 1 base to trimming and J lost 5 bases, with 6 bases between them. For the CDR3, the DNA is TGTGCCAGCTCACCACGGGGGGACGAGCAGTACTTC. Translating gives CASSPRGDEQYF.

This clone came up a few times. V gene TRBV7-7 combines with J gene TRBJ2-2, with D maybe TRBD1 (6 bases). V was clipped by 6 bases and J by 1 base, with 24 bases between them. The germline V gene has CDR1 SSHAT and CDR2 FNYEAQ (reference sequence). The CDR3 runs to 19 residues. In nucleotides, the CDR3 is TGTGCCAGCAGTTACCGCCCGACAGGCCTCGGTGGGAACACCGGGGAGCTGTTTTTT. It translates to CASSYRPTGLGGNTGELFF.

This sequence joins TRBV29-1 and TRBJ1-1; 7 nucleotides match TRBD1. The germline V gene has CDR1 SQVTM and CDR2 ANQGSEA. This CDR3 region has 12 residues. V dropped 7 bases and J dropped 0; count of bases not matched to a gene: 2. This CDR3 is CSETGVNTEAFF. The CDR3 nucleotides are TGCAGCGAAACAGGGGTGAACACTGAAGCTTTCTTT.

About this clone: Mismatch with germline at one junction end may stem from a read error. This sequence joins TRBV7-9 and TRBJ2-7; TRBD2 might be the D (6 bases). The CDR3 consists of 12 residues. Germline V lookup: CDR1 SEHNR, CDR2 FQNEAQ (reference sequence). For the CDR3, the DNA is TGTTCCAGCAGCTCCTCAGGGAGGGAGCAGTACTTC. It is translated as CSSSSSGREQYF.

The rearrangement joins TRBV23-1 to TRBJ1-6; D is possibly TRBD1 (6 bases). TRBV23-1 belongs to the ORF category, with a function that is uncertain. Trimming cost V 4 bases and J 7 bases, with 11 bases left between them. The CDR3 runs 14 residues. The CDR3 DNA reads TGCGCCAGCAGTCCGACAGGAAAGAATTCACCCCTCCACTTT. The encoded protein is CASSPTGKNSPLHF.

The genes are TRBV5-1 and TRBJ2-5; TRBD1 agrees at 7 bases. The CDR3 sequence is 14 residues long. The germline V gene encodes CDR1 SGHRS and CDR2 YFSETQ. J lost 0 bases, V lost 4 bases, and 3 bases had no gene match. The DNA for the CDR3 is TGCGCCAGCAGCCATGGACAGGACCAAGAGACCCAGTACTTC. This codes for CASSHGQDQETQYF.

The chain joins TRBV6-6 to TRBJ1-6, with D possibly matching TRBD1 (5 bases). V was clipped by 6 bases and J by 8 bases, with 14 bases between them. The CDR3 runs to 14 residues. Germline V gene lookup returns CDR1 MNHNY and CDR2 SVGAGI (reference sequence). CDR3 amino acids: CASSPHLGDSPLHF. CDR3 bases: TGTGCCAGCAGCCCGCACCTAGGGGATTCACCCCTCCACTTT.

The CDR3 nucleotides read TGTGCCAGCAGCTCCCCTGAGCGGAGCACAGATACGCAGTATTTT. Translation gives CASSSPERSTDTQYF. The chain combines TRBV7-9 with TRBJ2-3, with D perhaps matching TRBD2 (5 bases). CDR3 length equals 15 residues. Between the trimmed V and J ends, which lost 4 bases and 0 bases, there was a span of 11 bases. Germline assignment: CDR1 SEHNR and CDR2 FQNEAQ (reference sequence).

The chain combines TRBV5-4 with TRBJ2-5, with unresolved D. The J call could be wrong; TRBJ2-7 is a better fit for the DNA end. The germline gives CDR1 SGHNT, CDR2 YYREEE (reference sequence). The CDR3 spans 14 residues. The CDR3 region has the DNA TGTGCCAGCAGCTTGGACAGAAGCTCCTACGAGCAGTACTTC. It specifies CASSLDRSSYEQYF.

The chain joins TRBV10-3 to TRBJ2-5; perhaps TRBD1 as D (6 bases). The end of the DNA fits TRBJ2-7 better, so the J call may be wrong. The CDR3 has 14 amino acids. Germline V gene lookup returns CDR1 ENHRY and CDR2 SYGVKD. Here the CDR3 DNA reads TGTGCCATCAGTGTCCGGGACACGCGCTACGAGCAGTACTTC. Translated: CAISVRDTRYEQYF.